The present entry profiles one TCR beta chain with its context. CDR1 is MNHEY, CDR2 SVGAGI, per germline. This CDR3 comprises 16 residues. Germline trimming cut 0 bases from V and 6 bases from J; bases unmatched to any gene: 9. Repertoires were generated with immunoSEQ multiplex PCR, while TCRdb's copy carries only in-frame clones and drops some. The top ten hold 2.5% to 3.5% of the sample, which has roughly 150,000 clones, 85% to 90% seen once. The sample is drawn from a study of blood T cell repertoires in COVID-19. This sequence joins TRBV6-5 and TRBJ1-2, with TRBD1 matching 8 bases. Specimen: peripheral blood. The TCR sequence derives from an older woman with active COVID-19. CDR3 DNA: TGTGCCAGCAGTTACTCTTTTTTGACAGGGGTACATGGCTACACCTTC. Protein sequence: CASSYSFLTGVHGYTF.